These T cell receptor beta chains were read from a single sample in a study of blood T cell repertoires in COVID-19. Sequenced by immunoSEQ multiplex PCR; TCRdb stores in-frame clones only, minus some. Seen here are 150,000 to 200,000 clones, around 92% observed once, and the top ten hold approximately 5%. Sequencing input: peripheral blood. Source of these receptors: a man aged 25 to 45 with COVID-19, enrolled during active disease. CDR3s include the opening cysteine and the closing phenylalanine or tryptophan. D genes are given only for firm matches. Clone size appears in some rows only: once, few, many, or a class for an expanded clone.

V	length	J	size	D	CDR3	DNA
TRBV10-1	18	TRBJ2-7	-	TRBD1	CASSAGTRPGTVAYEQYF	TGCGCCAGCAGTGCTGGAACTCGTCCCGGGACAGTAGCCTACGAGCAGTACTTC
TRBV7-2	14	TRBJ2-1	-	-	CASSSTSTHNEQFF	TGTGCCAGCAGCTCGACTAGTACCCACAATGAGCAGTTCTTC
TRBV7-2	16	TRBJ2-1	-	TRBD2	CASSPRAGGHHNEQFF	TGTGCCAGCAGCCCCCGAGCGGGGGGGCACCACAATGAGCAGTTCTTC
TRBV6-4	14	TRBJ2-1	few	-	CASSDGPDYNEQFF	TGTGCCAGCAGTGACGGGCCAGACTACAATGAGCAGTTCTTC
TRBV4-3	16	TRBJ1-5	-	-	CASSQESWSGPSAQHF	TGCGCCAGCAGCCAAGAGAGTTGGTCAGGTCCATCGGCCCAGCATTTT
TRBV12-3/TRBV12-4	13	TRBJ1-2	once	TRBD1	CASTRQGRYGYTF	TGTGCCAGCACACGACAGGGTAGATATGGCTACACCTTC
TRBV30	13	TRBJ1-2	-	-	CAWAYRANYGYTF	TGTGCCTGGGCTTACAGAGCTAACTATGGCTACACCTTC
TRBV9	15	TRBJ2-1	once	TRBD1	CASSAEGQSYNEQFF	TGTGCCAGCAGCGCTGAGGGACAGTCCTACAATGAGCAGTTCTTC
TRBV3-1/TRBV3-2	14	TRBJ1-5	-	TRBD1	CASSLTGTNQPQHF	TGTGCCAGCAGCCTGACAGGGACCAATCAGCCCCAGCATTTT
TRBV5-4	17	TRBJ1-1	-	-	CASSYGQITNMNTEAFF	TGTGCCAGCAGCTACGGACAGATCACAAACATGAACACTGAAGCTTTCTTT
TRBV29-1	15	TRBJ2-1	-	TRBD2	CSVRGIAGGYNEQFF	TGCAGCGTTCGGGGGATAGCGGGGGGTTACAATGAGCAGTTCTTC
TRBV7-9	12	TRBJ1-1	-	-	CASSPSNTEAFF	TGTGCCAGCAGCCCCTCGAACACTGAAGCTTTCTTT
TRBV24-1	14	TRBJ1-5	-	TRBD1	CATSDGQANQPQHF	TGTGCCACCAGTGATGGACAGGCCAATCAGCCCCAGCATTTT
TRBV10-1	18	TRBJ2-3	-	TRBD2	CASSESLASGIYLDTQYF	TGCGCCAGCAGTGAGTCGCTGGCTAGCGGGATTTATTTAGATACGCAGTATTTT
TRBV19	15	TRBJ1-2	-	-	CASSTTATANYGYTF	TGTGCCAGTAGTACCACGGCAACAGCTAACTATGGCTACACCTTC
TRBV7-3	15	TRBJ2-2	-	-	CASSSGQLNTGELFF	TGTGCCAGCAGCTCCGGACAGTTGAACACCGGGGAGCTGTTTTTT
TRBV29-1	14	TRBJ1-2	-	-	CSVVGLPHNYGYTF	TGCAGCGTTGTTGGGCTTCCACATAACTATGGCTACACCTTC
TRBV6-5	13	TRBJ1-4	-	-	CAILRATNEKLFF	TGTGCCATCCTGAGAGCAACTAATGAAAAACTGTTTTTT
TRBV28	14	TRBJ2-1	-	-	CASSPSGTLTEGFF	TGTGCCAGCAGTCCATCTGGGACACTCACCGAGGGGTTCTTC
TRBV19	16	TRBJ1-3	few	-	CASSIVPPSSGNTIYF	TGTGCCAGTAGTATAGTGCCCCCTAGCTCTGGAAACACCATATATTTT
TRBV13	17	TRBJ2-1	-	-	CASTTMTGYLSYNEQFF	TGTGCCAGCACGACCATGACAGGCTACCTTTCCTACAATGAGCAGTTCTTC
TRBV3-1/TRBV3-2	21	TRBJ2-2	-	TRBD2	CASSQEIWGLAGGSNTGELFF	TGTGCCAGCAGCCAAGAGATATGGGGACTAGCGGGAGGGAGTAACACCGGGGAGCTGTTTTTT
TRBV5-1	14	TRBJ2-1	-	TRBD1	CASSFLTGDNEQFF	TGCGCCAGCAGCTTCCTGACAGGGGACAATGAGCAGTTCTTC
TRBV7-9	14	TRBJ2-7	-	-	CASSLTSVAYEQYF	TGTGCCAGCAGCTTAACGTCGGTAGCCTACGAGCAGTACTTC
TRBV7-3	15	TRBJ1-1	-	-	CASTASDRLNTEAFF	TGTGCCAGCACAGCTTCGGACAGATTGAACACTGAAGCTTTCTTT
TRBV6-5	16	TRBJ1-5	-	-	CASSYSSGQHNQPQHF	TGTGCCAGCAGTTACTCGTCAGGGCAGCATAATCAGCCCCAGCATTTT
TRBV7-9	16	TRBJ2-1	-	TRBD2	CASSGTSGSLWNEQFF	TGTGCCAGCAGCGGGACTAGCGGATCCCTATGGAATGAGCAGTTCTTC
TRBV27	17	TRBJ1-5	-	TRBD1	CASSHYTGALGNQPQHF	TGTGCCAGCAGTCACTATACAGGGGCTCTCGGCAATCAGCCCCAGCATTTT
TRBV2	14	TRBJ1-5	-	TRBD1	CASSVGTGNQPQHF	TGTGCCAGCAGTGTAGGGACAGGCAATCAGCCCCAGCATTTT
TRBV28	17	TRBJ1-2	-	TRBD1	CASSFVQGASLNYGYTF	TGTGCCAGCAGTTTTGTGCAGGGGGCGTCCCTTAACTATGGCTACACCTTC
TRBV7-9	13	TRBJ1-2	-	TRBD1	CASSSGGYYGYTF	TGTGCCAGCAGCTCAGGGGGCTACTATGGCTACACCTTC
TRBV28	15	TRBJ2-1	once	TRBD2	CASTLTSGRDNEQFF	TGTGCCAGCACCCTCACTAGCGGGAGAGACAATGAGCAGTTCTTC
TRBV24-1	16	TRBJ2-3	once	-	CATSDATGLSTDTQYF	TGTGCCACCAGTGATGCCACAGGGTTGAGCACAGATACGCAGTATTTT
TRBV5-1	13	TRBJ1-5	-	-	CASSRQGNQPQHF	TGCGCCAGCAGTCGACAGGGCAATCAGCCCCAGCATTTT
TRBV5-6	13	TRBJ2-7	-	TRBD2	CASSFGGRSEQYF	TGTGCCAGCAGCTTTGGCGGGAGGAGTGAGCAGTACTTC
TRBV6-1	18	TRBJ2-7	-	TRBD2	CASSEWDSGPNLSYEQYF	TGTGCCAGCAGTGAATGGGATAGCGGGCCAAACCTCTCCTACGAGCAGTACTTC
TRBV7-9	12	TRBJ2-3	-	TRBD2	CAAERETDTQYF	TGTGCCGCTGAGCGGGAGACAGATACGCAGTATTTT
TRBV7-3	18	TRBJ1-6	-	TRBD1	CASSSRFRGSSYNSPLHF	TGTGCCAGCAGCTCGCGATTCAGGGGGAGCTCCTATAATTCACCCCTCCACTTT
TRBV19	15	TRBJ1-5	-	TRBD1	CASTTGVQGNQPQHF	TGTGCCAGTACCACAGGGGTACAGGGCAATCAGCCCCAGCATTTT
TRBV7-2	14	TRBJ1-1	once	-	CASNRGAGDTEAFF	TGTGCCAGCAACAGAGGGGCAGGGGACACTGAAGCTTTCTTT
TRBV3-1/TRBV3-2	13	TRBJ2-7	-	TRBD2	CASSQPGGYEQYF	TGTGCCAGCAGCCAACCGGGGGGCTACGAGCAGTACTTC
TRBV19	20	TRBJ2-7	-	-	CASSMLAGGRQDTPPYEQYF	TGTGCCAGTAGTATGCTGGCGGGCGGGCGACAAGATACCCCCCCCTACGAGCAGTACTTC
TRBV19	16	TRBJ2-3	-	TRBD1	CASSPRTGGFGDTQYF	TGTGCCAGTAGTCCCCGAACAGGGGGTTTTGGAGATACGCAGTATTTT
TRBV7-6	15	TRBJ2-6	once	TRBD2	CASSFGGDGANVLTF	TGTGCCAGCAGCTTTGGGGGGGATGGGGCCAACGTCCTGACTTTC